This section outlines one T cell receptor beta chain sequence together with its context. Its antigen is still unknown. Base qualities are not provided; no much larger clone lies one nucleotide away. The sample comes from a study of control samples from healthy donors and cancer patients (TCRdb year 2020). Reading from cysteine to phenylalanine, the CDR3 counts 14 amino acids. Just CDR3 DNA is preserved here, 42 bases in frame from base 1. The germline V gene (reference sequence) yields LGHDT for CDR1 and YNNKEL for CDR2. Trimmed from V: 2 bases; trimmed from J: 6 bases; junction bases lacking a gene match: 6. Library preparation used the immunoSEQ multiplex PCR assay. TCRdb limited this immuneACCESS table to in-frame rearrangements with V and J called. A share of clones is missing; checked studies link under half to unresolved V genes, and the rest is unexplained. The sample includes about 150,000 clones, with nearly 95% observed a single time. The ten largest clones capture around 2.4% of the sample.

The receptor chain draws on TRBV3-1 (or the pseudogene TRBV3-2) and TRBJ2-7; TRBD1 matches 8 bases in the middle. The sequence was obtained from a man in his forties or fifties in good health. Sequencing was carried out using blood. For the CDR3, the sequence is CASSQRTGWREQYF. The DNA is TGTGCCAGCAGCCAAAGGACAGGGTGGCGCGAGCAGTACTTC.